These 9 T cell receptor beta chains were all obtained from the same sample, sequenced in a study of blood T cell repertoires in COVID-19. Method: immunoSEQ multiplex PCR; TCRdb's copy keeps in-frame clones and lacks some. The data contain roughly 270,000 clones, roughly 90% of them singletons. The material sequenced was peripheral blood. These receptors all stem from a man in his late teens or twenties with active or convalescent COVID-19.

The sample holds one count of this clone. The chain joins TRBV3-1 (or the pseudogene TRBV3-2) to TRBJ2-5; the D gene is possibly TRBD2 (6 bases). This CDR3 contains 14 residues. In germline, CDR1 is LGHDT, CDR2 YNNKEL (reference sequence). Trimming removed 1 base from V and 3 bases from J, with 9 bases in between. The CDR3 nucleotides are TGTGCCAGCAGCCAAGCATTAGCGGAAGAGACCCAGTACTTC. Protein sequence: CASSQALAEETQYF.

DNA for the CDR3: TGTGCCAGCACCTCAACTCCGGGATCCGGCTACACCTTC. This encodes CASTSTPGSGYTF. V gene TRBV6-6 combines with J gene TRBJ1-2; D not certain. The CDR3 has 13 residues. Trimming stripped 7 bases from V and 8 bases from J, with 17 bases between. CDR1 MNHNY and CDR2 SVGAGI come from the germline V gene (reference sequence).

This chain links TRBV11-1 with TRBJ1-2; D may be TRBD1 (6 bases). This CDR3 is 14 amino acids long. The germline V and J ends were trimmed by 3 bases and 5 bases, with 13 bases remaining between them. The V gene's germline CDR1 is SGHAT and CDR2 FQDESV (reference sequence). The CDR3 loop reads CASSFGGREYGYTF. DNA of the CDR3: TGTGCCAGCAGCTTTGGGGGCAGGGAGTATGGCTACACCTTC.

This clone occurred once. The gene calls are TRBV13 and TRBJ1-2, with unresolved D. The ends were cut back, 3 bases at V and 0 bases at J, with 17 bases in the middle. There are 17 residues in the CDR3. In germline, CDR1 is PRHDT, CDR2 FYEKMQ (reference sequence). CDR3 sequence (DNA): TGTGCCAGCAGCTTGGGTTTAACGCGGAGGACTAACTATGGCTACACCTTC. This sequence encodes CASSLGLTRRTNYGYTF.

V and J are TRBV7-9 and TRBJ2-7, with D possibly matching TRBD1 (6 bases). The CDR3 covers 13 residues. Trimming took off 5 bases at V and 1 base at J, with 9 bases between the two ends. In germline, CDR1 is SEHNR, CDR2 FQNEAQ (reference sequence). CDR3: CASSKQGSYEQYF. Here the CDR3 DNA reads TGTGCCAGCAGCAAACAGGGATCCTACGAGCAGTACTTC. Filled out from reference TRBV7-9 and TRBJ2-7, the complete variable domain reads DTGVSQNPRHKITKRGQNVTFRCDPISEHNRLYWYRQTLGQGPEFLTYFQNEAQLEKSRLLSDRFSAERPKGSFSTLEIQRTEQGDSAMYLCASSKQGSYEQYFGPGTRLTVT.

The V and J genes are TRBV2 and TRBJ2-5; TRBD1 aligns across 8 bases. This CDR3 comprises 15 residues. Trimming cost V 6 bases and J 4 bases; bases outside gene matches: 10. Germline V gene lookup returns CDR1 SNHLY and CDR2 FYNNEI. The CDR3 reads CASSLGTGGGETQYF. CDR3 nucleotides: TGTGCCAGCAGCCTAGGGACAGGAGGAGGAGAGACCCAGTACTTC.

The V gene is TRBV28, the J gene TRBJ2-7; D might be TRBD1 (6 bases). Trimming took 6 bases from V and 4 from J, leaving 10 bases between them. This CDR3 has 12 residues. Germline V CDR1 and CDR2: MDHEN, SYDVKM. CDR3 residues: CASSRGQYEQYF. Written as DNA, the CDR3 is TGTGCCAGCAGCCGTGGACAGTACGAGCAGTACTTC.

The DNA of the CDR3 is TGTGCCAGCAGCCTCCGACAGGGGGTTCAGCCCCAGCATTTT. Translation gives CASSLRQGVQPQHF. The chain combines TRBV6-2 or TRBV6-3 with TRBJ1-5; TRBD1 aligns across 9 bases. There are 14 residues in the CDR3. J was trimmed by 6 bases and V by 6 bases; bases with no gene match: 6. Germline V gene lookup returns CDR1 MNHEY and CDR2 SVGEGT.

The chain joins TRBV3-1 (or the pseudogene TRBV3-2) to TRBJ2-3; 9 bases are a match to TRBD1. In germline, CDR1 is LGHDT, CDR2 YNNKEL (reference sequence). The CDR3 contains 16 residues. The trim removed 1 base at V and 2 bases at J, leaving 4 bases unmatched. The CDR3 loop reads CASSQAGTGITDTQYF. In DNA, the CDR3 is TGTGCCAGCAGCCAAGCCGGGACAGGGATCACAGATACGCAGTATTTT.